Sequencing of this TCR beta chain was carried out in a study of Ad26.COV2.S vaccination and SARS-CoV-2 variants. Regarding the study as a whole: Participants in the vaccine arm had higher spike-specific TCR breadth; placebo recipients had lower.

Treatment in this sample: some 20 received Ad26.COV2.S at low or high dose, single or two shots; roughly five received placebo; per-sample allocation not given. Sample collection was performed on day 63 after the first vaccine or placebo injection. The donor's status was that of an adult aged 18-55 years in Boston. The CDR3 length is 14 residues. Germline CDR1 is MDHEN and CDR2 is SYDVKM. V was clipped by 5 bases and J by 7 bases, with 12 bases between them. Clones were sequenced by immunoSEQ multiplex PCR, and TCRdb holds only the in-frame ones, with some missing. The table has over 200,000 clones, over 75% seen once. About this clone itself: As yet, its antigen is unknown.

Material: peripheral blood, obtained in a trial of Ad26.COV2.S vaccine versus placebo. V is TRBV28 and J is TRBJ2-6; the D gene is possibly TRBD1 (5 bases). The receptor comes from a person between 18 and 60 years old who received the Ad26.COV2.S COVID-19 vaccine or a placebo. The CDR3 here is CASSTGGLANVLTF. CDR3 DNA: TGTGCCAGCAGTACAGGCGGCCTTGCCAACGTCCTGACTTTC.